The 7 T cell receptor beta chains presented below share a single source sample, sequenced in a study of T cells in women clearing cervical HPV infection. Assay: immunoSEQ multiplex PCR; the TCRdb copy retains only in-frame clones and omits some. Seen in this sample are approximately 37,000 clones; the ten most common clones hold about 6%. The specimen sequenced was blood buffy coat. These receptors originate from a woman between 18 and 69 years old with a cervical HPV16 infection that either progressed to CIN3+ or cleared (not recorded which).

The CDR3 DNA, read in part, is TGTGCCAGCAGTTCCACAGGGTGGGCTAATGAAAAG. Its protein is CASSSTGWANEK. The full CDR3 sequence reads CASSSTGWANEKLFF. The rearrangement uses TRBV7-8 and TRBJ2-2, with a tentative D call TRBD1 (6 bases). The read is 3 residues too short to cover the CDR3 end, so that end is filled in from the germline J gene. The CDR3 loop spans 15 amino acids. CDR1 and CDR2 from the germline V gene are SGHVS and FQNEAQ.

On this clone: Other DNA sequences in this specimen translate into the identical CDR3. Partial CDR3 DNA: TGTGCCATCAGCCCGGGTTCCTACGAG. This translates into CAISPGSYE. Given in full, the CDR3 is CAISPGSYEQYF. The J gene is TRBJ2-7, the V gene TRBV10-3; no clear D. The read stops 3 residues short of the end of the CDR3; the missing end is completed from the germline J gene. Germline V gives CDR1 ENHRY, CDR2 SYGVKD. CDR3 size: 12 residues. The V end lost 6 bases, the J end lost 1 base, and 7 bases lay between the germline ends.

Note on this clone: The read ends 3 residues early relative to the CDR3; the germline J gene fills the gap. The same CDR3 is also encoded by other DNA sequences in this sample. J is TRBJ2-7 and V is TRBV18; 10 bases are a match to TRBD1. Germline CDR1 and CDR2: KGHSH and LQKENI. Trimming at V came to 6 bases and at J to 3 bases, leaving 8 bases not matched to a gene. The CDR3 extends over 15 amino acids. The CDR3 DNA, read in part, is TGTGCCAGCTCCCCCCCCGGGACAGGGGACTACGAG. Translating gives CASSPPGTGDYE. The full CDR3 protein is CASSPPGTGDYEQYF. The variable domain in full, with the rest retrieved from reference TRBV18 and TRBJ2-7, is NAGVMQNPRHLVRRRGQEARLRCSPMKGHSHVYWYRQLPEEGLKFMVYLQKENIIDESGMPKERFSAEFPKEGPSILRIQQVVRGDSAAYFCASSPPGTGDYEQYFGPGTRLTVT.

On this clone: The read stops 3 residues short of the end of the CDR3; the missing end is completed from the germline J gene. The chain has TRBV6-2 or TRBV6-3 and TRBJ1-5, with TRBD1 identical over 12 bases. The CDR3 extends over 15 amino acids. V dropped 6 bases and J dropped 6; count of bases not matched to a gene: 6. In germline, CDR1 is MNHEY, CDR2 SVGEGT. CDR3 DNA (partial): TGTGCCAGCAGCAAAGGGACAGGGGGCTTTCAGCCC. Translating gives CASSKGTGGFQP. The entire CDR3 protein is CASSKGTGGFQPQHF.

To note about this clone: The read terminates 3 residues ahead of where the CDR3 ends, so the germline J gene completes it. The V gene is TRBV18, the J gene TRBJ1-1; the match to TRBD1 covers 9 bases. Germline trimming cut 6 bases from V and 4 bases from J; bases unmatched to any gene: 6. CDR1 and CDR2 (germline): KGHSH, LQKENI. The CDR3 has 14 residues. The CDR3 protein is CASSPGTGSTEAFF. The covered CDR3 bases are TGTGCCAGCTCCCCCGGGACAGGGTCCACTGAA.

On this clone itself: Sequencing ends 3 residues short of the CDR3 end; the germline J gene provides the rest. V is TRBV19 and J is TRBJ2-2, with D possibly matching TRBD2 (6 bases). From germline, CDR1 is LNHDA and CDR2 SQIVND (reference sequence). The length of the CDR3 is 15 residues. The CDR3 spells CASIPRDSGANVLFF. The CDR3 bases that were read are TGTGCCAGTATCCCCAGGGACTCTGGGGCCAACGTG.

The sequenced CDR3 bases are TGTGCCTGGAGCGCGACAGGGCTGAGCTCACCG. Translation: CAWSATGLSSP. The entire CDR3 protein reads CAWSATGLSSPLFF. This chain connects TRBV30 to TRBJ2-2; TRBD1 agrees at 7 bases. The observed sequence ends 3 residues before the CDR3 terminus, with the missing tail filled in from the germline J gene. Germline lookup yields CDR1 GTSNPN and CDR2 SVGIG (reference sequence). CDR3 length: 14 residues.